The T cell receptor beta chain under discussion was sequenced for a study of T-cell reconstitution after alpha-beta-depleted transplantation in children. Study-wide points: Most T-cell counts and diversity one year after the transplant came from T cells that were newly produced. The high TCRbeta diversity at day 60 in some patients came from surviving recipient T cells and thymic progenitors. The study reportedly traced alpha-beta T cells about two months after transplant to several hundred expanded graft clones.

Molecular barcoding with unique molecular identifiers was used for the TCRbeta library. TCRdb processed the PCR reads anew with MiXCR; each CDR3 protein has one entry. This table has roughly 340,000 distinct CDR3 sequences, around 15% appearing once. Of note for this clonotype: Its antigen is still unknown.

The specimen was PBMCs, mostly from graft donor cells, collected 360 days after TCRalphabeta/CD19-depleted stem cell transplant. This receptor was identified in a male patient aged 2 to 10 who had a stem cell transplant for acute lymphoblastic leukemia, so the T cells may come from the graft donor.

CDR3 sequence (DNA): TGCAGTGGGAGGGACAGGGGGACCTATGGCTACACCTTC. Translation gives CSGRDRGTYGYTF. V usage is TRBV20-1 and J usage is TRBJ1-2; 11 bases agree with TRBD1. The CDR3 has 13 residues. Trimming cost V 7 bases and J 4 bases; bases outside gene matches: 5. CDR1 is DFQATT and CDR2 is SNEGSKA in the germline V gene (reference sequence).